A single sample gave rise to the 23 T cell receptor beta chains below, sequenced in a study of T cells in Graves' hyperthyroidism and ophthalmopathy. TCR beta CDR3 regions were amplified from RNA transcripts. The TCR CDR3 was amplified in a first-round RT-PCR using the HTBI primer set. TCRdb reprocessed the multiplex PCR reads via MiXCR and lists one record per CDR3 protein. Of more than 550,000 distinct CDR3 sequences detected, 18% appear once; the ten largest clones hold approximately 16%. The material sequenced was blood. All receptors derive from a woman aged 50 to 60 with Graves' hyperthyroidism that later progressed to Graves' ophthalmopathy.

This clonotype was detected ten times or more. This chain's CDR3 is CASSYEGYTQYF. CDR3 coding DNA: TGTGCCAGCAGTTACGAGGGATATACGCAGTATTTT. V and J are TRBV6-2 or TRBV6-3 and TRBJ2-3; a possible D gene is TRBD2 (5 bases). The CDR3 totals 12 residues. Germline V CDR1 and CDR2: MNHEY, SVGEGT. Trimming pared 2 bases from V and 7 bases from J, leaving 7 bases between.

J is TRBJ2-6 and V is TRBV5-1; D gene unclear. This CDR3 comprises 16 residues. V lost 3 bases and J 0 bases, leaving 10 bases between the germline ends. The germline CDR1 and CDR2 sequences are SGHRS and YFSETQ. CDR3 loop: CASSSGRISGANVLTF. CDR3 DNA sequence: TGCGCCAGCAGCTCCGGACGGATCTCTGGGGCCAACGTCCTGACTTTC.

The DNA of the CDR3 is TGTGCCAGCAGTACGGACTTTCACGAGGTCGATGAGCAGTTCTTC. It yields the protein CASSTDFHEVDEQFF. V is TRBV2 and J is TRBJ2-7, with D possibly matching TRBD2 (5 bases). The J call is doubtful: the DNA matches TRBJ2-1 better. The CDR3 is 15 residues long. Germline lookup yields CDR1 SNHLY and CDR2 FYNNEI.

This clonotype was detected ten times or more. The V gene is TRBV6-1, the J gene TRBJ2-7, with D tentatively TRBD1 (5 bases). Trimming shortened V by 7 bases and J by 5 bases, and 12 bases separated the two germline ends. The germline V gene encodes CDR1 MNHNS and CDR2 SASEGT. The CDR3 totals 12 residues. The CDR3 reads CASIPRAHEQYF. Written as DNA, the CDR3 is TGTGCCAGCATACCCAGGGCCCACGAGCAGTACTTC.

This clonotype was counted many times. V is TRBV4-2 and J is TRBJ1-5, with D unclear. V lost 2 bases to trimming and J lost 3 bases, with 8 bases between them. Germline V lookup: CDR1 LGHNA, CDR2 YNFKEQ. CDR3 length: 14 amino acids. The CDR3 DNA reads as TGTGCCAGCAGCCAAAAGGGCTTCAATCAGCCCCAGCATTTT. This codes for CASSQKGFNQPQHF.

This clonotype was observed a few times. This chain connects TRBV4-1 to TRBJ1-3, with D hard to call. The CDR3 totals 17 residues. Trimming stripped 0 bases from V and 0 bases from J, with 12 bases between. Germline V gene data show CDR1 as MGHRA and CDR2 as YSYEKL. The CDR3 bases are TGCGCCAGCAGCCAAGAGGATGTGAGGAGCTCTGGAAACACCATATATTTT. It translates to CASSQEDVRSSGNTIYF.

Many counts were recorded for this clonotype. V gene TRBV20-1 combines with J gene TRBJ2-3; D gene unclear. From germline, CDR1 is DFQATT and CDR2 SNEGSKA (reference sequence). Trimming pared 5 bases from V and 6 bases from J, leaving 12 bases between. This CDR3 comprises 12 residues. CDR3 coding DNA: TGCAGTGCTCCCCCCGCCCGGGATACGCAGTATTTT. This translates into CSAPPARDTQYF.

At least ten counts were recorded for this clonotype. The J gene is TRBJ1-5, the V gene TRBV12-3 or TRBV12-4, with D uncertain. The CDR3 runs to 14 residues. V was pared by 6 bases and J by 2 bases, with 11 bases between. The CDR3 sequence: CASSFGVGNQPQHF. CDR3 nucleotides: TGTGCCAGCAGCTTCGGGGTAGGCAATCAGCCCCAGCATTTT.

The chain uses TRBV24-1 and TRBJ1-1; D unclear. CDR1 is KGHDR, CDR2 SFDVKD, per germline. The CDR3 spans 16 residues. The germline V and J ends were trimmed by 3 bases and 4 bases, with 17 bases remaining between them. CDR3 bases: TGTGCCACCAGTGATCCCAGACGCGGTTCGCCCACTGAAGCTTTCTTT. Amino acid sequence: CATSDPRRGSPTEAFF.

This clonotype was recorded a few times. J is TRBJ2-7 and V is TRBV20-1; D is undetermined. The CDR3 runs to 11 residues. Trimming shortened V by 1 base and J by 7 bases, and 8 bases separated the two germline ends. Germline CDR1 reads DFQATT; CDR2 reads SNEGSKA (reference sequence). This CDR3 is CSARGDGEQYF. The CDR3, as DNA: TGCAGTGCTAGAGGTGATGGGGAGCAGTACTTC.

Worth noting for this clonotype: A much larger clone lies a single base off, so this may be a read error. CDR3 sequence: CASSLSSYNEQSF. For the CDR3, the DNA is TGCGCCAGCAGCTTGTCCAGTTACAATGAGCAGTCCTTC. The chain combines TRBV5-1 with TRBJ2-1, with no clear D. This CDR3 has 13 amino acids. Germline V gene data show CDR1 as SGHRS and CDR2 as YFSETQ.

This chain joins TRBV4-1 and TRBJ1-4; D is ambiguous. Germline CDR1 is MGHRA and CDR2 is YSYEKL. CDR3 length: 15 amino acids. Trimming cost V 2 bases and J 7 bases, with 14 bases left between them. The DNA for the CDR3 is TGCGCCAGCAGCCAAACCCCCGCCGAGGGTGAAAAACTGTTTTTT. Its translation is CASSQTPAEGEKLFF.

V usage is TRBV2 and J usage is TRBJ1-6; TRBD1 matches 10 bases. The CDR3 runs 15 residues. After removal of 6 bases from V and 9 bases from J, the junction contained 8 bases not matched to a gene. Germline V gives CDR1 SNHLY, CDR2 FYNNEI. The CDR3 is CASRATGGRGSPLHF. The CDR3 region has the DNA TGTGCCAGCAGGGCGACAGGGGGCCGTGGTTCACCCCTCCACTTT.

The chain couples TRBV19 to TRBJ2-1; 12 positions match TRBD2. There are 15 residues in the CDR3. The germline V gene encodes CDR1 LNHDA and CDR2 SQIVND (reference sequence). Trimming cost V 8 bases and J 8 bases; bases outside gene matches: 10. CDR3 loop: CASAAGTSGFYEQFF. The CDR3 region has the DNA TGTGCCAGTGCCGCTGGGACTAGCGGGTTTTATGAGCAGTTCTTC.

CDR3: CASSLGWGGPSDEQYF. CDR3 DNA sequence: TGTGCCAGCAGCTTAGGGTGGGGAGGGCCTTCGGACGAGCAGTACTTC. The chain joins TRBV7-2 to TRBJ2-7; 7 nucleotides line up with TRBD2. The CDR3 totals 16 residues. Germline V lookup: CDR1 SGHTA, CDR2 FQGNSA. The V gene end was trimmed by 1 base and the J gene end by 5 bases; junction bases not matched to a gene: 11.

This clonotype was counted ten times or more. Here the CDR3 reads CASSPRGLAGGLAGELFF. As DNA, the CDR3 is TGTGCCAGCAGCCCCCGAGGACTAGCGGGGGGGCTCGCCGGGGAGCTGTTTTTT. The chain couples TRBV11-2 to TRBJ2-2, with 15 bases identical to TRBD2. V lost 5 bases and J lost 6; bases outside the gene matches: 10. CDR1 and CDR2 (germline): SGHAT, FQNNGV. The CDR3 contains 18 residues.

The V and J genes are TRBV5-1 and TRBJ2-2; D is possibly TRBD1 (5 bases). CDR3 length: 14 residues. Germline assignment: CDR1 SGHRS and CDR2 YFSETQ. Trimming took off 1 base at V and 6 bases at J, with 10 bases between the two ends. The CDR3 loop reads CASSLLSGPGELFF. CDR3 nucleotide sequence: TGCGCCAGCAGCTTGTTGTCAGGGCCCGGGGAGCTGTTTTTT.

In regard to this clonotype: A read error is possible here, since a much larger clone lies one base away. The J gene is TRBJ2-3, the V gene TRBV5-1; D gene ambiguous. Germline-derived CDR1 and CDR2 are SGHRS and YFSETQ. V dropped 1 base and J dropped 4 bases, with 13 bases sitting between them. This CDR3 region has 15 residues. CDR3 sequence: CASSLQTYSADTQYF. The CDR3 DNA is TGCGCCAGCAGCTTGCAGACTTACTCCGCAGATACGCAGTATTTT.

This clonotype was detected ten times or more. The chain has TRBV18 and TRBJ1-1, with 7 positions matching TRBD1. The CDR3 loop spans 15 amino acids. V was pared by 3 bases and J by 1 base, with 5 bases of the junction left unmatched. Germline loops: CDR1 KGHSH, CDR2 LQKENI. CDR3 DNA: TGTGCCAGCTCACCTCTTAGGGGGCGGAACACTGAAGCTTTCTTT. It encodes CASSPLRGRNTEAFF.

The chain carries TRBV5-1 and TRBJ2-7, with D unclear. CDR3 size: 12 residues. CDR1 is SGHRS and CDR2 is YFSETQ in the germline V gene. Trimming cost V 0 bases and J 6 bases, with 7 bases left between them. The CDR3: CASSLAAAEQYF. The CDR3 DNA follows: TGCGCCAGCAGCTTGGCGGCGGCCGAGCAGTACTTC. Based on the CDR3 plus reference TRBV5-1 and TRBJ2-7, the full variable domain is KAGVTQTPRYLIKTRGQQVTLSCSPISGHRSVSWYQQTPGQGLQFLFEYFSETQRNKGNFPGRFSGRQFSNSRSEMNVSTLELGDSALYLCASSLAAAEQYFGPGTRLTVT.

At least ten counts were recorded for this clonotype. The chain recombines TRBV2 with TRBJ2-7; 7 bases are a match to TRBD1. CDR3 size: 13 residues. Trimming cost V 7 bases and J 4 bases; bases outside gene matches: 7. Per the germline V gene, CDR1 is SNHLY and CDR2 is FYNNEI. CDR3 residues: CASNDRDKYEQYF. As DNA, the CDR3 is TGTGCCAGCAACGACAGGGATAAGTACGAGCAGTACTTC.

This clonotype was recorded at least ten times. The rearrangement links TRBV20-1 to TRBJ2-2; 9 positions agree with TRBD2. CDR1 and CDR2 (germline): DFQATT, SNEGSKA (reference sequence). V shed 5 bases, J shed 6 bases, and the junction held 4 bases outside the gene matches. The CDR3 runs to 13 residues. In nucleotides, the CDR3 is TGCAGTGCTTACGGCGGGGGGGCCGGGGAGCTGTTTTTT. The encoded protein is CSAYGGGAGELFF.

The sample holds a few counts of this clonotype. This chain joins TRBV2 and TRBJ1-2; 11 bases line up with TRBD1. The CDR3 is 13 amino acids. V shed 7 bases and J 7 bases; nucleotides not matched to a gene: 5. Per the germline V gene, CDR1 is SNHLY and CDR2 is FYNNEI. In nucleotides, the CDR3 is TGTGCCAGCAAGGACAGGGGGCCGGGTGGCTACACCTTC. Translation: CASKDRGPGGYTF.